This is a list of T cell receptor beta chains from one sample in a study of identical twins. TCRdb itself ran the 5' RACE reads through MiXCR, one entry per CDR3 protein. The sample has roughly 720,000 distinct CDR3 sequences, 18% seen once; the top ten hold around 12%. The sample was also linked to a second study, of T cells expressing NK-cell markers.

Sequences were obtained from PBMCs. The receptors shown here come from a woman aged 18 to 35 in good health. CDR3s include the opening cysteine and the closing phenylalanine or tryptophan. The order of the fields is J gene, CDR3 length, V gene, CDR3 protein.

j_gene: TRBJ1-2
len: 14
v_gene: TRBV12-3/TRBV12-4
CDR3aa: CASSPDPGRWAITF

j_gene: TRBJ2-7
len: 10
v_gene: TRBV23-1
CDR3aa: CALNRSRQYF

j_gene: TRBJ2-7
len: 18
v_gene: TRBV20-1
CDR3aa: CSARALAGVPGVEGEQYF

j_gene: TRBJ2-5
len: 17
v_gene: TRBV11-2
CDR3aa: CASSSLLAGVYQETQYF

j_gene: TRBJ1-2
len: 12
v_gene: TRBV27
CDR3aa: CASSSGPNGYTF

j_gene: TRBJ2-1
len: 12
v_gene: TRBV9
CDR3aa: CASSPRPREQFF

j_gene: TRBJ1-5
len: 16
v_gene: TRBV12-3/TRBV12-4
CDR3aa: CASSFGDRDLPKPQHF

j_gene: TRBJ2-7
len: 16
v_gene: TRBV7-2
CDR3aa: CASSLRPGQVGNEQYF

j_gene: TRBJ2-1
len: 18
v_gene: TRBV20-1
CDR3aa: CSARAGGGPRSSYNEQFF

j_gene: TRBJ1-2
len: 14
v_gene: TRBV18
CDR3aa: CASSPADRGYGYTF

j_gene: TRBJ2-7
len: 14
v_gene: TRBV3-1
CDR3aa: CASSQLPANYEQYF

j_gene: TRBJ2-7
len: 15
v_gene: TRBV6-2/TRBV6-3
CDR3aa: CASVNPGTSPYEQYF

j_gene: TRBJ2-7
len: 14
v_gene: TRBV30
CDR3aa: CAWSVPTVMAEQYF

j_gene: TRBJ2-3
len: 14
v_gene: TRBV11-2
CDR3aa: CASIVRGGADTQYF

j_gene: TRBJ2-5
len: 14
v_gene: TRBV20-1
CDR3aa: CSALDPSGEETQYF

j_gene: TRBJ2-3
len: 10
v_gene: TRBV29-1
CDR3aa: CSTYTDTQYF

j_gene: TRBJ2-3
len: 15
v_gene: TRBV20-1
CDR3aa: CSALNAREVPDTQYF

j_gene: TRBJ1-1
len: 14
v_gene: TRBV5-1
CDR3aa: CASSLRPLNTEAFF

j_gene: TRBJ2-5
len: 13
v_gene: TRBV5-1
CDR3aa: CASRVAPGETQYF

j_gene: TRBJ1-3
len: 16
v_gene: TRBV12-3/TRBV12-4
CDR3aa: CASSLGAGSSGNTIYF

j_gene: TRBJ1-1
len: 13
v_gene: TRBV20-1
CDR3aa: CSAVQGPNTEAFF

j_gene: TRBJ2-5
len: 15
v_gene: TRBV15
CDR3aa: CATSRGGSGQETQYF

j_gene: TRBJ2-3
len: 13
v_gene: TRBV29-1
CDR3aa: CSVVGKGTDTQYF

j_gene: TRBJ2-2
len: 18
v_gene: TRBV3-1
CDR3aa: CASSRNRGSPVNTGELFF

j_gene: TRBJ2-7
len: 14
v_gene: TRBV20-1
CDR3aa: CSARLANDLREQYF

j_gene: TRBJ2-4
len: 18
v_gene: TRBV20-1
CDR3aa: CSAISAGTSGSVWNIQYF

j_gene: TRBJ2-3
len: 15
v_gene: TRBV6-1
CDR3aa: CASSELGGGTDTQYF

j_gene: TRBJ2-1
len: 16
v_gene: TRBV10-3
CDR3aa: CAISDRDPQIFNEQFF

j_gene: TRBJ2-7
len: 12
v_gene: TRBV10-3
CDR3aa: CAISVNQGEQYF

j_gene: TRBJ1-4
len: 14
v_gene: TRBV7-7
CDR3aa: CASSRGAGREKLFF

j_gene: TRBJ2-3
len: 15
v_gene: TRBV18
CDR3aa: CASSPPRSSTDTQYF

j_gene: TRBJ1-5
len: 15
v_gene: TRBV12-3/TRBV12-4
CDR3aa: CASSPPGMGHQPQHF

j_gene: TRBJ2-3
len: 17
v_gene: TRBV7-8
CDR3aa: CASSQGLAGGPTDTQYF

j_gene: TRBJ2-7
len: 16
v_gene: TRBV4-1
CDR3aa: CASSQIDRAKAYEQYF

j_gene: TRBJ1-4
len: 15
v_gene: TRBV12-3/TRBV12-4
CDR3aa: CASSSTGNRNEKLFF

j_gene: TRBJ1-2
len: 14
v_gene: TRBV7-2
CDR3aa: CASSLEAILPLYTF

j_gene: TRBJ2-1
len: 13
v_gene: TRBV20-1
CDR3aa: CSFSGSSYNEQFF

j_gene: TRBJ2-7
len: 13
v_gene: TRBV18
CDR3aa: CASSPGEVFQQYF

j_gene: TRBJ2-1
len: 14
v_gene: TRBV7-9
CDR3aa: CASLTSGTWEEQFF

j_gene: TRBJ2-3
len: 12
v_gene: TRBV6-6
CDR3aa: CASSYERDTQYF

j_gene: TRBJ1-1
len: 12
v_gene: TRBV20-1
CDR3aa: CSASPANTEAFF

j_gene: TRBJ2-1
len: 14
v_gene: TRBV3-1
CDR3aa: CASSHGLSLDEQFF